The clone carrying this TCR beta chain was counted a few times. These data come from a study of cytomegalovirus exposure and HLA in healthy donors. Primers included in the PCR were 60 Vbeta and 13 Jbeta primers. TCRdb keeps only in-frame clones here, not all; method: immunoSEQ multiplex PCR. Of roughly 180,000 clones listed, roughly 80% are singletons. CDR1 is ENHRY, CDR2 SYGVKD, per germline. Germline trimming cut 10 bases from V and 4 bases from J; bases unmatched to any gene: 5. This CDR3 region has 12 residues. The rearrangement links TRBV10-3 to TRBJ1-1; 8 nucleotides agree with TRBD1. The clonotype comes from a woman aged 40 to 55 in good health and CMV-seropositive. Sequenced input: PBMCs. The CDR3: CATGQGGTEAFF. The CDR3 region has the DNA TGTGCCACCGGACAGGGAGGCACTGAAGCTTTCTTT.